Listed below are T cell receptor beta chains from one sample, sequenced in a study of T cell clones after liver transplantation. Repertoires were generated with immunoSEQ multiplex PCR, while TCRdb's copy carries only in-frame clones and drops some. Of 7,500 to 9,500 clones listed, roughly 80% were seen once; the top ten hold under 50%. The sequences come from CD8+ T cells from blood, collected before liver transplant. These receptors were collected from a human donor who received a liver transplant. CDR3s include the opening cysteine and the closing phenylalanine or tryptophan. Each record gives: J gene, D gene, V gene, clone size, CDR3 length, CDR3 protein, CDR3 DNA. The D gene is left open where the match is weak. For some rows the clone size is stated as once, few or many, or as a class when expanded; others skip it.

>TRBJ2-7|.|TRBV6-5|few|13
CASSTGESYEQYF
TGTGCCAGCAGCACCGGGGAAAGCTACGAGCAGTACTTC
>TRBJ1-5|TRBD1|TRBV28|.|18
CASSSTGTGFQGNQPQHF
TGTGCCAGCAGTTCCACCGGGACAGGGTTTCAGGGCAATCAGCCCCAGCATTTT
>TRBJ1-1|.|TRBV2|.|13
CASSEGGRVEAFF
TGTGCCAGCAGTGAAGGAGGGAGAGTGGAAGCTTTCTTT
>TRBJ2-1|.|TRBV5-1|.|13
CASSLVDRNEQFF
TGCGCCAGCAGCTTGGTCGACAGGAATGAGCAGTTCTTC
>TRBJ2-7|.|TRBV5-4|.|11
CASSRDYEQYF
TGTGCCAGCAGCCGAGACTACGAGCAGTACTTC
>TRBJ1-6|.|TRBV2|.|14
CASSGTAYNSPLHF
TGTGCCAGCAGTGGAACAGCCTATAATTCACCCCTCCACTTT
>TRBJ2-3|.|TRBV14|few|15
CASSPLGLETDTQYF
TGTGCCAGCAGCCCACTGGGACTGGAGACAGATACGCAGTATTTT
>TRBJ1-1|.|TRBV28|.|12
CASSPPGTEAFF
TGTGCCAGCAGTCCCCCGGGCACTGAAGCTTTCTTT
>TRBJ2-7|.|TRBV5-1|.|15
CASSPTTGGAYEQYF
TGCGCCAGCAGCCCTACTACAGGGGGGGCCTACGAGCAGTACTTC
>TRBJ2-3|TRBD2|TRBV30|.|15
CAWELAGGIGDTQYF
TGTGCCTGGGAACTAGCGGGGGGGATCGGAGATACGCAGTATTTT
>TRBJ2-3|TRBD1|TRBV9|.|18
CASSVAPTGGLSTDTQYF
TGTGCCAGCAGCGTGGCGCCGACAGGGGGGTTATCCACAGATACGCAGTATTTT
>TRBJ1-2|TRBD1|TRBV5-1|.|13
CASSQTGGGGYTF
TGCGCCAGCAGCCAGACAGGGGGCGGAGGCTACACCTTC
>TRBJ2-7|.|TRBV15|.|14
CATSRDRGAYEQYF
TGTGCCACCAGCAGAGATAGGGGCGCCTACGAGCAGTACTTC
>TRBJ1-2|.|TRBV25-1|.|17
CASSGAYLGKREYGYTF
TGTGCCAGCAGTGGCGCCTATCTAGGGAAACGGGAGTATGGCTACACCTTC
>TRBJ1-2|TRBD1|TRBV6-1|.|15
CASSDTTGGGYGYTF
TGTGCCAGCAGCGACACGACAGGGGGCGGCTATGGCTACACCTTC
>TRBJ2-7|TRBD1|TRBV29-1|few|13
CSVERGQGYEQYF
TGCAGCGTTGAGAGGGGACAGGGCTACGAGCAGTACTTC
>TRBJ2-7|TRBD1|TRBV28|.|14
CASSLIGQAHEQYF
TGTGCCAGCAGTTTGATAGGACAGGCCCACGAGCAGTACTTC
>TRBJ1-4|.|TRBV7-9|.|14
CASSSGGYPEKLFF
TGTGCCAGCAGCTCCGGCGGATACCCAGAAAAACTGTTTTTT
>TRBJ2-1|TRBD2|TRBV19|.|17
CASSISSGGYSYNEQFF
TGTGCCAGTAGTATTTCTAGCGGGGGGTATAGTTACAATGAGCAGTTCTTC
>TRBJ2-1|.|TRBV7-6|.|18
CASSPSSDSGSSYNEQFF
TGTGCCAGCAGCCCATCTTCTGACTCCGGGAGCTCCTACAATGAGCAGTTCTTC
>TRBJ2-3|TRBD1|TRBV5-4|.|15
CASSPRDSRTDTQYF
TGTGCCAGCAGCCCCCGGGACAGCCGCACAGATACGCAGTATTTT
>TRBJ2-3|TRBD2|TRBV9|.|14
CASSPGGGPDTQYF
TGTGCCAGCAGCCCGGGGGGGGGTCCAGATACGCAGTATTTT
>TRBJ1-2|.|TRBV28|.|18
CASSPIEAYRAPNYGYTF
TGTGCCAGCAGTCCCATCGAAGCATATCGAGCCCCTAACTATGGCTACACCTTC
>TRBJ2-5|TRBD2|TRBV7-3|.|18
CASSLNPGLAGGAETQYF
TGTGCCAGCAGCTTAAACCCGGGACTAGCGGGGGGTGCGGAGACCCAGTACTTC
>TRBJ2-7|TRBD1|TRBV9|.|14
CASSSTGGYNEQYF
TGTGCCAGCAGCTCGACAGGGGGCTACAACGAGCAGTACTTC
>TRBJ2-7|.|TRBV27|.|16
CASSSLPGDLSYEQYF
TGTGCCAGCAGTTCCCTCCCGGGGGACCTATCCTACGAGCAGTACTTC
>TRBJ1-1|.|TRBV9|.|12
CASSSSGTEAFF
TGTGCCAGCAGCTCAAGCGGGACTGAAGCTTTCTTT
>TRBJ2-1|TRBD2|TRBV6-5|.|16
CASSYPYNGGANEQFF
TGTGCCAGCAGTTACCCATATAACGGGGGGGCGAATGAGCAGTTCTTC
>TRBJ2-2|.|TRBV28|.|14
CASRWTDNTGELFF
TGTGCCAGCAGGTGGACTGATAACACCGGGGAGCTGTTTTTT
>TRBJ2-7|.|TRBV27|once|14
CASSSEGGAYEQYF
TGTGCCAGCAGTTCCGAGGGGGGGGCCTACGAGCAGTACTTC
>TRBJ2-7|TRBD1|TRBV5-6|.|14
CASSLGDREYEQYF
TGTGCCAGCAGCTTGGGAGACAGGGAATACGAGCAGTACTTC
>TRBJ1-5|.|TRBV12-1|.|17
CASSFYRGRLGNQPQHF
TGTGCCAGCAGCTTTTACAGGGGGCGCTTGGGCAATCAGCCCCAGCATTTT
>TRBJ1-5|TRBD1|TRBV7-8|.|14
CASSSPGGNQPQHF
TGTGCCAGCAGCTCTCCAGGGGGTAATCAGCCCCAGCATTTT
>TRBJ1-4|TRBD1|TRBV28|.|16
CASSLSQSQGNEKLFF
TGTGCCAGCAGTTTATCCCAATCACAGGGGAATGAAAAACTGTTTTTT
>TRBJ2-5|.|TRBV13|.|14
CASSLVGREETQYF
TGTGCCAGCAGCTTAGTGGGCAGAGAAGAGACCCAGTACTTC
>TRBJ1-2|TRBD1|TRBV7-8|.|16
CASSLSGTGGSYGYTF
TGTGCCAGCAGCTTGTCCGGGACAGGGGGCTCCTATGGCTACACCTTC
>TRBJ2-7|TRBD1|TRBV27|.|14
CASSLRDSAYEQYF
TGTGCCAGCAGTCTCCGGGACAGCGCATACGAGCAGTACTTC
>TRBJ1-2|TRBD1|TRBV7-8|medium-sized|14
CASSVRGHNYGYTF
TGTGCCAGCAGCGTAAGGGGGCACAACTATGGCTACACCTTC
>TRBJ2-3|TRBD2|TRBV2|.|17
CAILGTSGGVSTDTQYF
TGTGCCATCCTAGGGACTAGCGGGGGGGTGAGCACAGATACGCAGTATTTT
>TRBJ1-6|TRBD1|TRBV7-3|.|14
CASSLGQDNSPLHF
TGTGCCAGCAGCTTGGGACAGGATAATTCACCCCTCCACTTT
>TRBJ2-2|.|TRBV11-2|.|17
CASSLDYPLAGTGELFF
TGTGCCAGCAGCTTAGATTATCCCCTCGCGGGCACCGGGGAGCTGTTTTTT
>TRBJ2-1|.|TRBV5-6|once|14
CASSLDLLHNEQFF
TGTGCCAGCAGCTTGGACTTACTGCACAATGAGCAGTTCTTC
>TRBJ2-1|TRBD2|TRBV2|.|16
CASSDIGLAGADEQFF
TGTGCCAGCAGTGACATCGGGCTAGCGGGGGCTGATGAGCAGTTCTTC
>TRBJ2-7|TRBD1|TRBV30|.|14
CAWSGGQASYEQYF
TGTGCCTGGAGCGGGGGACAGGCAAGCTACGAGCAGTACTTC
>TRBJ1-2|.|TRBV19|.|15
CASSIRPQASYGYTF
TGTGCCAGTAGTATTCGGCCACAGGCCAGCTATGGCTACACCTTC
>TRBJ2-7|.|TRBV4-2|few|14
CASSQGGRAYEQYF
TGTGCCAGCAGCCAAGGAGGCAGGGCCTACGAGCAGTACTTC
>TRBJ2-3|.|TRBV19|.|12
CASSIPGDTQYF
TGTGCCAGTAGTATCCCAGGGGATACGCAGTATTTT
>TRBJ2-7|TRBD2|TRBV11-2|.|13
CATRIGGADEQYF
TGTGCCACCCGAATCGGGGGGGCGGACGAGCAGTACTTC
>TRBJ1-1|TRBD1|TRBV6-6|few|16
CASSQDRLGVDTEAFF
TGTGCCAGCAGTCAGGACAGGTTAGGTGTAGACACTGAAGCTTTCTTT
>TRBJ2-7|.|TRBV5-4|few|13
CASSLGGTYEQYF
TGTGCCAGCAGCTTGGGAGGGACCTACGAGCAGTACTTC
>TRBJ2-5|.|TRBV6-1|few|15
CASSESTRSQETQYF
TGTGCCAGCAGTGAGTCGACTAGAAGCCAAGAGACCCAGTACTTC
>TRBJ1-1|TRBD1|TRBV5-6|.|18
CASSFVRGQGARNTEAFF
TGTGCCAGCAGTTTTGTTAGGGGACAGGGGGCGCGAAACACTGAAGCTTTCTTT
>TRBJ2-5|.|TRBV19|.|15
CASSLGALFQETQYF
TGTGCCAGTAGTTTGGGGGCCCTTTTTCAAGAGACCCAGTACTTC
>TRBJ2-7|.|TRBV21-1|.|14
CASSKAPEAYEQYF
TGTGCCAGCAGCAAAGCTCCAGAAGCCTACGAGCAGTACTTC
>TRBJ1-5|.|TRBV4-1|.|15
CASSPRDISNQPQHF
TGCGCCAGCAGCCCCCGGGACATTAGCAATCAGCCCCAGCATTTT
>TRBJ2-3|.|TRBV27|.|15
CASSLSTGGTDTQYF
TGTGCCAGCAGTTTATCAACGGGGGGCACAGATACGCAGTATTTT
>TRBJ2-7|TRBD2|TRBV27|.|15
CASSLEPGLAYEQYF
TGTGCCAGCAGTTTAGAACCGGGACTAGCGTACGAGCAGTACTTC
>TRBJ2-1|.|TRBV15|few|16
CATSSWSENSYNEQFF
TGTGCCACCAGCAGTTGGTCCGAGAACTCCTACAATGAGCAGTTCTTC